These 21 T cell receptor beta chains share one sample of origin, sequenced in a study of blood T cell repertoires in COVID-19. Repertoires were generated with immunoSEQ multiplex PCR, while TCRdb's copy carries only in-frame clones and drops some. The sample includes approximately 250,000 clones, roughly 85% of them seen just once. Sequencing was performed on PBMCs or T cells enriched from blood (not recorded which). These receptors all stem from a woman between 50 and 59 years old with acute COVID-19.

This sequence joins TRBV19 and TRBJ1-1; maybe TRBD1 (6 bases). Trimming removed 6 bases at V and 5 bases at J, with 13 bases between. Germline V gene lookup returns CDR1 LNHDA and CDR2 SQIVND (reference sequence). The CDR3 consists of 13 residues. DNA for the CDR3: TGTGCCAGTAGCCCACAGGGTAGAACTGAAGCTTTCTTT. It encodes CASSPQGRTEAFF.

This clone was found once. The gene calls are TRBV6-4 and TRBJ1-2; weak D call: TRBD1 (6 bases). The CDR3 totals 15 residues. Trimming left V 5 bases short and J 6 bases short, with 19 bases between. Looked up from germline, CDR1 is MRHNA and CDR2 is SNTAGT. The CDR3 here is CASSSGTPPRNGYTF. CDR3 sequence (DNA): TGTGCCAGCAGTTCCGGGACACCACCTAGGAATGGCTACACCTTC.

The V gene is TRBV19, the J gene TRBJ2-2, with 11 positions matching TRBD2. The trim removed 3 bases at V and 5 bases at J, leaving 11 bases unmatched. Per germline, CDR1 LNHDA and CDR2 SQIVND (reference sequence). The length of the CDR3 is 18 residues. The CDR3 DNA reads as TGTGCCAGTAGTATCTTGACTAGCGGGGTGGGGAATACCGGGGAGCTGTTTTTT. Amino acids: CASSILTSGVGNTGELFF.

The CDR3 region is CASSLDDRIQGPQHF. CDR3 coding DNA: TGCGCCAGCAGCTTGGACGACAGGATTCAAGGGCCCCAGCATTTT. The chain combines TRBV5-1 with TRBJ1-5; a possible D gene is TRBD1 (6 bases). The CDR3 consists of 15 residues. Between the trimmed V and J ends, which lost 0 bases and 9 bases, there was a span of 16 bases. Looked up from germline, CDR1 is SGHRS and CDR2 is YFSETQ.

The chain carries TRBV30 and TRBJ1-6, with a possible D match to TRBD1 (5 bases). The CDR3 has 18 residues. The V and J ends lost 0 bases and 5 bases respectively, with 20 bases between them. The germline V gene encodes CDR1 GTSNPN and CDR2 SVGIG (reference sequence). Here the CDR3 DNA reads TGTGCCTGGAGTGTAGGATTCCTTCGGACAAAAGATAATTCACCCCTCCACTTT. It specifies CAWSVGFLRTKDNSPLHF.

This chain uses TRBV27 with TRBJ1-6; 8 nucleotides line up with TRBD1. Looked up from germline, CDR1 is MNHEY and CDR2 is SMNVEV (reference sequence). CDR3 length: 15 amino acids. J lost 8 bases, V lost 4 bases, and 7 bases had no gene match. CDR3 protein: CASSSLSGGDSPLHF. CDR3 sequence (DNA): TGTGCCAGCAGTTCGCTGTCAGGGGGCGATTCACCCCTCCACTTT.

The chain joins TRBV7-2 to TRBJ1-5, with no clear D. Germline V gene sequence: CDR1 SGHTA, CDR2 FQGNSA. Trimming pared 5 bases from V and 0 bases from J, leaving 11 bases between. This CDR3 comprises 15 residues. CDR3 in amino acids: CASSPNYNSNQPQHF. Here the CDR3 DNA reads TGTGCCAGCAGCCCAAATTACAATAGCAATCAGCCCCAGCATTTT.

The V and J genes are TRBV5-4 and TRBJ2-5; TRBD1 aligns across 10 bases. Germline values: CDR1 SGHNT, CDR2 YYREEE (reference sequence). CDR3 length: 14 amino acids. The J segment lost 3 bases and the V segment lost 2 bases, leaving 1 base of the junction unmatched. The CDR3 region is CASSFGTGEETQYF. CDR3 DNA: TGTGCCAGCAGCTTCGGGACAGGGGAAGAGACCCAGTACTTC.

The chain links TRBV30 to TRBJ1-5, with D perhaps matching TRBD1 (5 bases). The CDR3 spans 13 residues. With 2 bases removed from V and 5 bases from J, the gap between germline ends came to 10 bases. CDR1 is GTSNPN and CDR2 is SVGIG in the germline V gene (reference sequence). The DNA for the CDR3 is TGTGCCTGGAGTTCTGGGGCCCATCAGCCCCAGCATTTT. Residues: CAWSSGAHQPQHF. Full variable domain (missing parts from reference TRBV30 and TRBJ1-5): SQTIHQWPATLVQPVGSPLSLECTVEGTSNPNLYWYRQAAGRGLQLLFYSVGIGQISSEVPQNLSASRPQDRQFILSSKKLLLSDSGFYLCAWSSGAHQPQHFGDGTRLSIL.

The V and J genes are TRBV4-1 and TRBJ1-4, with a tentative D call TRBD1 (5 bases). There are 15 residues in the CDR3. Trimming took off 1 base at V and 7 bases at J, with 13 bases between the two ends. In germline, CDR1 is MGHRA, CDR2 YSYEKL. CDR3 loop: CASSQVGGGSEKLFF. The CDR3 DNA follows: TGCGCCAGCAGCCAAGTTGGGGGAGGGTCTGAAAAACTGTTTTTT.

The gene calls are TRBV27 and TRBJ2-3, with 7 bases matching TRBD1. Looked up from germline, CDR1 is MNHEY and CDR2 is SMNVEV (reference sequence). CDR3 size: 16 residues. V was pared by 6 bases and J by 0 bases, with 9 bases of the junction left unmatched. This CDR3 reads CASRPTGVGSTDTQYF. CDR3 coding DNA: TGTGCCAGCAGGCCTACAGGGGTGGGGAGCACAGATACGCAGTATTTT.

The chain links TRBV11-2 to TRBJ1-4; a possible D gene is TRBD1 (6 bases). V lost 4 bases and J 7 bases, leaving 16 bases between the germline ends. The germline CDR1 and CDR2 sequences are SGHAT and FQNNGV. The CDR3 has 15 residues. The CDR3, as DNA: TGTGCCAGCAGCTGGGATGCGGGGGGCGGTGAAAAACTGTTTTTT. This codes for CASSWDAGGGEKLFF.

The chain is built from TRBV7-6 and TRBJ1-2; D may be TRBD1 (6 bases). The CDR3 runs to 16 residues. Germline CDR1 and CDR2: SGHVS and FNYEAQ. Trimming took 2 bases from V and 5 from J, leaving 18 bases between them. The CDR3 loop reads CASSLSPATGKYGYTF. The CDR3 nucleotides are TGTGCCAGCAGCTTATCCCCAGCGACAGGAAAGTATGGCTACACCTTC. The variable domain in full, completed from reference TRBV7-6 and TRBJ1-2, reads GAGVSQSPRYKVTKRGQDVALRCDPISGHVSLYWYRQALGQGPEFLTYFNYEAQQDKSGLPNDRFSAERPEGSISTLTIQRTEQRDSAMYRCASSLSPATGKYGYTFGSGTRLTVV.

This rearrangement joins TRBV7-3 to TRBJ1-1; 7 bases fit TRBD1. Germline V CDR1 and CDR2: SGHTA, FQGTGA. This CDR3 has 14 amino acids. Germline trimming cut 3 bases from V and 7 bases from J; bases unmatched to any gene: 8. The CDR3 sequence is CASSLGQTLNEAFF. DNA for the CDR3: TGTGCCAGCAGCTTGGGACAGACACTAAATGAAGCTTTCTTT.

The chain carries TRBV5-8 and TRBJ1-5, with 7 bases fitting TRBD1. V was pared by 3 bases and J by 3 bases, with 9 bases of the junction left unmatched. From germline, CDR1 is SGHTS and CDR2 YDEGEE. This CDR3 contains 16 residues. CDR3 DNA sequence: TGTGCCAGCAGCTCACGGACAGGCCGCTCCAATCAGCCCCAGCATTTT. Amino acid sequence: CASSSRTGRSNQPQHF.

DNA for the CDR3: TGTGCCTGGAGTGTATTGGGGACATTGAACACTGAAGCTTTCTTT. This gives the protein CAWSVLGTLNTEAFF. This sequence joins TRBV30 and TRBJ1-1, with TRBD1 as a possible D gene (6 bases). Per the germline V gene, CDR1 is GTSNPN and CDR2 is SVGIG (reference sequence). The CDR3 extends over 15 amino acids. Trimming pared 0 bases from V and 0 bases from J, leaving 11 bases between. Together with reference TRBV30 and TRBJ1-1, the CDR3 gives the full variable domain: SQTIHQWPATLVQPVGSPLSLECTVEGTSNPNLYWYRQAAGRGLQLLFYSVGIGQISSEVPQNLSASRPQDRQFILSSKKLLLSDSGFYLCAWSVLGTLNTEAFFGQGTRLTVV.

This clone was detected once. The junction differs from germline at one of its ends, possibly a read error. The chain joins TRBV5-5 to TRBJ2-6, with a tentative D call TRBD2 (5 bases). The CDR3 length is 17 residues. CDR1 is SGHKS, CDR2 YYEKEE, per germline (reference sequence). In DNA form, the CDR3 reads TGTGCCAGCAGCCGGGTGGGGAGCGGTGCTGGAGCCAACGTCCTGACTTTC. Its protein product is CASSRVGSGAGANVLTF.

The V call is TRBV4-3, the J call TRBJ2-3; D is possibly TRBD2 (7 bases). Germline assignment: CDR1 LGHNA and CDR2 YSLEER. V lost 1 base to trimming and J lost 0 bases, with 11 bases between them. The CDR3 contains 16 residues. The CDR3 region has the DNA TGCGCCAGCAGCCAAGGAGGGGGACTAAGCACAGATACGCAGTATTTT. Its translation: CASSQGGGLSTDTQYF.

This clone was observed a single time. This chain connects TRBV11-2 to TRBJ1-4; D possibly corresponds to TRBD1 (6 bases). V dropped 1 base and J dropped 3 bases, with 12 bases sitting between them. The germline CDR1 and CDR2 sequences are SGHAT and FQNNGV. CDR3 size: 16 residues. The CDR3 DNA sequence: TGTGCCAGCAGCTTAGTAAGCCCAGGGGCTAATGAAAAACTGTTTTTT. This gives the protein CASSLVSPGANEKLFF.

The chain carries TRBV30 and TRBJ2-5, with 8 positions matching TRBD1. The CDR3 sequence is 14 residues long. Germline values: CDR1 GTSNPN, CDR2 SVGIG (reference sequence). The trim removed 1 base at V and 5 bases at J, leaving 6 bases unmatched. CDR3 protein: CAWSGTGGFETQYF. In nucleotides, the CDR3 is TGTGCCTGGAGTGGAACAGGGGGATTTGAGACCCAGTACTTC. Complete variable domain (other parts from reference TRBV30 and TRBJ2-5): SQTIHQWPATLVQPVGSPLSLECTVEGTSNPNLYWYRQAAGRGLQLLFYSVGIGQISSEVPQNLSASRPQDRQFILSSKKLLLSDSGFYLCAWSGTGGFETQYFGPGTRLLVL.

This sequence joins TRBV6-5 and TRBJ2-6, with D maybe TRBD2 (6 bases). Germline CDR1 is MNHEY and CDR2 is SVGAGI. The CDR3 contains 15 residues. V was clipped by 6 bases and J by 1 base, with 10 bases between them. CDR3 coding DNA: TGTGCCAGCAGGCCGAGCGGGTCTGGGGCCAACGTCCTGACTTTC. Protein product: CASRPSGSGANVLTF.